At least ten counts were recorded for the clone carrying this T cell receptor (beta chain). The antigen is unknown. Unique molecular identifiers were used to barcode this TCRbeta library. TCRdb re-derived calls from the PCR reads in MiXCR, one entry per CDR3 protein. The top ten clones hold around 45% of a sample with about 210,000 distinct CDR3 sequences, approximately 17% of them seen once. These data originate in a study of T-cell reconstitution after alpha-beta-depleted transplantation in children. Trimming shortened V by 1 base and J by 1 base, and 11 bases separated the two germline ends. Germline CDR1 reads DFQATT; CDR2 reads SNEGSKA (reference sequence). The CDR3 has 14 amino acids. Study-level points and caveats: Fresh T-cell production supplied most of the T-cell counts and diversity seen one year after transplant. Surviving recipient T cells and intrathymic progenitors accounted for some patients' high TCRbeta diversity at day 60. Expanded graft clones numbering several hundred reportedly gave rise to alpha-beta T cells about two months after transplant.

Sequencing used PBMCs, mostly from graft donor cells, obtained 360 days after TCRalphabeta/CD19-depleted stem cell transplant. The chain is built from TRBV20-1 and TRBJ2-7; D is undetermined. The receptor was derived from a male patient between 2 and 10 years old who had a stem cell transplant for acute lymphoblastic leukemia, so the T cells may come from the graft donor. DNA of the CDR3: TGCAGTGCTAGAGTGGTCTGGGAATCCTACGAGCAGTACTTC. It codes for CSARVVWESYEQYF.